This entry describes one TCR beta chain. This record belongs to a study of blood T cell repertoires in COVID-19. The wider study: Sources were T cells, B-cell-depleted T cells, or PBMCs; the material itself was cDNA or gDNA.

The CDR3 totals 14 residues. J gave up 2 bases and V 10 bases, and 8 bases lay outside the gene matches. The germline CDR1 and CDR2 sequences are SGHTA and FQGNSA. Authors' methods: Nucleated cell number was recorded as an estimate derived from reference gene primer amplification. Sequencing was performed with immunoSEQ multiplex PCR; in TCRdb, only in-frame clones are kept and a portion is missing. The V and J calls and the clone size are those of that table, but D and trimming were determined from the DNA. The sample lists hundreds of thousands of clones, under 95% seen once, with 2.6% in the top ten.

This sequence originates from a man aged 55 to 70 who had recovered from COVID-19. The chain employs TRBV7-2 and TRBJ1-2; 9 bases are a match to TRBD1. Sample: PBMCs or T cells enriched from blood (not recorded which). The CDR3 DNA reads as TGTGCCAACTCTGCCGGGACAGGGAACTATGGCTACACCTTC. It is translated as CANSAGTGNYGYTF.